This passage covers 21 T cell receptor beta chains from one sample sequenced in a study of cytomegalovirus exposure and HLA in healthy donors. A multiplex PCR was run with 60 Vbeta primers and 13 Jbeta primers. The repertoire was sequenced with immunoSEQ multiplex PCR; TCRdb's copy has only in-frame clones and lacks some. Counted here are 150,000 to 200,000 clones, about four fifths occurring once; the ten biggest clones make up approximately 1.7%. Sequencing was carried out using PBMCs. These TCRs come from a middle-aged man in good health and CMV-seropositive.

This clone was recorded a few times. This rearrangement joins TRBV9 to TRBJ1-1, with D perhaps TRBD1 (6 bases). Germline V gene lookup returns CDR1 SGDLS and CDR2 YYNGEE. CDR3 length: 16 amino acids. Trimming removed 4 bases from V and 1 base from J, with 17 bases in between. DNA of the CDR3: TGTGCCAGCAGCCTGGGCCGAAGGACAGCGAACACTGAAGCTTTCTTT. Its translation: CASSLGRRTANTEAFF.

The CDR3, as DNA: TGCGCCAGCAGCTTGGTGGCAGGGTTGGGAGGAAACACCATATATTTT. Its protein product is CASSLVAGLGGNTIYF. The rearrangement uses TRBV5-1 and TRBJ1-3, with TRBD1 as a possible D gene (5 bases). The V end lost 0 bases, the J end lost 4 bases, and 14 bases lay between the germline ends. From germline, CDR1 is SGHRS and CDR2 YFSETQ. The CDR3 extends over 16 amino acids.

The rearrangement links TRBV14 to TRBJ2-5; TRBD2 agrees at 11 bases. The length of the CDR3 is 15 residues. The germline gives CDR1 SGHDN, CDR2 FVKESK. V shed 4 bases, J shed 2 bases, and the junction held 3 bases outside the gene matches. CDR3 in DNA: TGTGCCAGCAGCCGGGGGACTAGCGGACAAGAGACCCAGTACTTC. This codes for CASSRGTSGQETQYF.

The chain links TRBV29-1 to TRBJ2-3; a weak D match, TRBD2 (7 bases). The CDR3 is 14 amino acids. V was clipped by 8 bases and J by 5 bases, with 20 bases between them. Germline CDR1 reads SQVTM; CDR2 reads ANQGSEA. In DNA, the CDR3 is TGCAGCTCAGACGGGGGGCTTCGTGGAGATACGCAGTATTTT. Translating gives CSSDGGLRGDTQYF.

This clone was seen a single time. J is TRBJ2-5 and V is TRBV5-1, with 7 bases identical to TRBD1. Losses at the gene ends were 0 bases for V and 4 bases for J; bases not matched to a gene: 0. The CDR3 contains 13 residues. Germline lookup yields CDR1 SGHRS and CDR2 YFSETQ. The CDR3 bases are TGCGCCAGCAGCTTGGGACAGGGAGAGACCCAGTACTTC. The encoded protein is CASSLGQGETQYF.

This sequence joins TRBV15 and TRBJ2-7, with 7 bases identical to TRBD2. This CDR3 spans 15 amino acids. J gave up 2 bases and V 1 base, and 5 bases lay outside the gene matches. The germline V gene encodes CDR1 LNHNV and CDR2 YYDKDF (reference sequence). CDR3 amino acids: CATSRVLADTYEQYF. The DNA for the CDR3 is TGTGCCACCAGCAGAGTCCTAGCGGATACCTACGAGCAGTACTTC.

The gene calls are TRBV7-2 and TRBJ2-5, with D possibly being TRBD2 (7 bases). Trimming shortened V by 1 base and J by 5 bases, and 20 bases separated the two germline ends. Per germline, CDR1 SGHTA and CDR2 FQGNSA. CDR3 size: 17 residues. In DNA form, the CDR3 reads TGTGCCAGCAGCTTAGGACTAGGAAGGGGGGGTGCGGAGACCCAGTACTTC. The encoded protein is CASSLGLGRGGAETQYF.

The rearrangement links TRBV10-3 to TRBJ2-1; 10 bases match TRBD2. The CDR3 extends over 14 amino acids. J gave up 10 bases and V 10 bases, and 13 bases lay outside the gene matches. Germline assignment: CDR1 ENHRY and CDR2 SYGVKD. The CDR3 nucleotides read TGTGCCACCGGTAGAGCGGGAGGGTCGGGGGAGCAGTTCTTC. It yields the protein CATGRAGGSGEQFF.

J is TRBJ2-5 and V is TRBV5-4, with D perhaps matching TRBD1 (6 bases). The CDR3 extends over 13 amino acids. V was shortened by 3 bases and J by 2 bases, with 8 bases between the two germline ends. Germline V gene lookup returns CDR1 SGHNT and CDR2 YYREEE (reference sequence). CDR3 region: CASSSGQQETQYF. CDR3 nucleotide sequence: TGTGCCAGCAGCTCCGGACAGCAAGAGACCCAGTACTTC. The whole variable domain, filled in from reference TRBV5-4 and TRBJ2-5, reads ETGVTQSPTHLIKTRGQQVTLRCSSQSGHNTVSWYQQALGQGPQFIFQYYREEENGRGNFPPRFSGLQFPNYSSELNVNALELDDSALYLCASSSGQQETQYFGPGTRLLVL.

The V call is TRBV29-1, the J call TRBJ2-7, with TRBD2 matching 10 bases. CDR3 length: 17 amino acids. V lost 6 bases and J lost 6; bases outside the gene matches: 20. Germline CDR1 SQVTM, CDR2 ANQGSEA. In nucleotides, the CDR3 is TGCAGCGTGGCCTCGGACAGGCTAGCGGGGGTGACCCTCGAGCAGTACTTC. This translates into CSVASDRLAGVTLEQYF.

V and J are TRBV4-3 and TRBJ2-1; 9 bases line up with TRBD2. Germline CDR1 reads LGHNA; CDR2 reads YSLEER. The CDR3 spans 15 residues. Unmatched junction bases numbered 3, after V lost 1 base and J lost 5 bases. This CDR3 reads CASSQVTSGHNEQFF. CDR3 coding DNA: TGCGCCAGCAGCCAAGTGACTAGCGGACACAATGAGCAGTTCTTC.

The genes are TRBV5-1 and TRBJ1-1, with a weak D call TRBD1 (6 bases). Trimming cost V 0 bases and J 5 bases, with 11 bases left between them. This CDR3 region has 14 residues. CDR1 is SGHRS, CDR2 YFSETQ, per germline. The CDR3 protein is CASSLVTGRTEAFF. In DNA form, the CDR3 reads TGCGCCAGCAGCTTGGTAACAGGGAGAACTGAAGCTTTCTTT.

This chain joins TRBV5-4 and TRBJ2-1; 7 nucleotides agree with TRBD1. This CDR3 spans 12 amino acids. The trim removed 8 bases at V and 5 bases at J, leaving 4 bases unmatched. The V gene's germline CDR1 is SGHNT and CDR2 YYREEE (reference sequence). The CDR3 spells CASDRDNNEQFF. CDR3 nucleotide sequence: TGTGCCAGTGACAGGGACAACAATGAGCAGTTCTTC.

The chain uses TRBV9 and TRBJ2-5; 12 nucleotides line up with TRBD2. The junction had 12 bases not matched to a gene; V was cut back by 7 bases and J by 2 bases. Germline V gives CDR1 SGDLS, CDR2 YYNGEE. This CDR3 spans 17 amino acids. CDR3 bases: TGTGCCAGCGGAGAACCCTGGACTAGCGGGATACAAGAGACCCAGTACTTC. This gives the protein CASGEPWTSGIQETQYF.

V is TRBV7-2 and J is TRBJ2-7; no definite D call. The V gene's germline CDR1 is SGHTA and CDR2 FQGNSA. The CDR3 is 13 amino acids. The V end lost 8 bases, the J end lost 2 bases, and 13 bases lay between the germline ends. CDR3: CASSYGYTYEQYF. The CDR3 DNA follows: TGTGCCAGCTCCTACGGGTATACCTACGAGCAGTACTTC.

A single count supports this clone. The V call is TRBV7-9, the J call TRBJ2-1, with 11 bases aligning to TRBD1. The trim removed 6 bases at V and 6 bases at J, leaving 7 bases unmatched. CDR3 length equals 15 residues. Germline lookup yields CDR1 SEHNR and CDR2 FQNEAQ (reference sequence). CDR3 sequence: CASRKRDRGINEQFF. In nucleotides, the CDR3 is TGTGCCAGCAGGAAGAGGGACAGGGGGATCAATGAGCAGTTCTTC.

The V and J genes are TRBV5-1 and TRBJ2-3; 10 nucleotides align to TRBD2. The germline V gene encodes CDR1 SGHRS and CDR2 YFSETQ. V lost 1 base, J lost 5 bases, and 7 bases stayed unmatched. There are 16 residues in the CDR3. This chain's CDR3 is CASSLILAGVKDTQYF. CDR3 nucleotides: TGCGCCAGCAGCTTGATCCTAGCGGGAGTTAAAGATACGCAGTATTTT.

Note on this clone: One end of the junction is discordant with germline, which a read error may explain. The V gene is TRBV7-9, the J gene TRBJ1-2, with a tentative D call TRBD1 (6 bases). The germline CDR1 and CDR2 sequences are SEHNR and FQNEAQ (reference sequence). The CDR3 is made up of 11 amino acids. The CDR3, as DNA: TGTGCCAGCAGCTTAGGGGACACGGGGTCCTTC. Translation gives CASSLGDTGSF.

A note on this clone: Other DNA sequences of this sample code for an identical CDR3. V is TRBV10-1 and J is TRBJ1-5, with D possibly TRBD1 on 6 matching bases. CDR1 is WNHNN, CDR2 SYGVQD, per germline (reference sequence). The CDR3 totals 13 residues. Trimming stripped 7 bases from V and 3 bases from J, with 10 bases between. The CDR3 region has the DNA TGCGCCAGCAACGGACAGATCAATCAGCCCCAGCATTTT. Translated, it gives CASNGQINQPQHF.

The V call is TRBV27, the J call TRBJ2-5; 13 bases are shared with TRBD2. J gave up 4 bases and V 7 bases, and 6 bases lay outside the gene matches. In germline, CDR1 is MNHEY, CDR2 SMNVEV (reference sequence). CDR3 size: 15 residues. The chain's CDR3 is CASKRGLAGRETQYF. CDR3 sequence (DNA): TGTGCCAGCAAACGGGGACTAGCGGGAAGAGAGACCCAGTACTTC.

This chain uses TRBV5-1 with TRBJ2-4; 10 bases match TRBD2. The CDR3 totals 19 residues. V was pared by 0 bases and J by 8 bases, with 17 bases of the junction left unmatched. The germline CDR1 and CDR2 sequences are SGHRS and YFSETQ. The CDR3 bases are TGCGCCAGCAGCTTGGAGGTAGGGGCAGACTGGCTAGCGGGGGACATTCAGTACTTC. Protein: CASSLEVGADWLAGDIQYF.